Listed here are 27 T cell receptor beta chains from one sample, sequenced in a study of molecular identifiers for immune sequencing clone quantification. From the PCR reads, TCRdb called clonotypes with MiXCR, one entry per CDR3 protein. The sample lists about 630,000 distinct CDR3 sequences; 25% were seen once. Sequences were obtained from naive CD8+ T cells from blood, with Jurkat cell RNA spiked in. Noted subset: FACS-sorted CD8+CD4-CCR7+CD45RA+ naive T cells. Receptors were obtained from a human donor in good health. Some libraries in this study had Jurkat cell RNA spiked in.

Details on this clonotype: A much larger clone lies one base from this, so it may be a read error. The chain is built from TRBV21-1 and TRBJ2-5; TRBD2 is taken as the D call from the table, unchecked against the DNA. TRBV21-1 is reported as a pseudogene. CDR3 length equals 16 residues. The CDR3 coding sequence is TGTGCCAGCACCGGAGAATCGCGGTCCCCACCCGGGACCCAGTACTTC. Translating it yields CASTGESRSPPGTQYF.

This clonotype was detected many times. This chain connects TRBV9 to TRBJ1-1; tentatively, D is TRBD1 (6 bases). The CDR3 extends over 13 amino acids. CDR1 is SGDLS, CDR2 YYNGEE, per germline. The ends were cut back, 3 bases at V and 8 bases at J, with 14 bases in the middle. The CDR3 DNA reads TGTGCCAGCAGCGCTAGGACAGAAGGGGAAGCTTTCTTT. Translation: CASSARTEGEAFF. Complete variable domain (other parts from reference TRBV9 and TRBJ1-1): DSGVTQTPKHLITATGQRVTLRCSPRSGDLSVYWYQQSLDQGLQFLIQYYNGEERAKGNILERFSAQQFPDLHSELNLSSLELGDSALYFCASSARTEGEAFFGQGTRLTVV.

This clonotype was found a few times. A much larger clone differs by one base, so this may be a read error. This chain uses TRBV5-6 with TRBJ1-5, with 7 positions matching TRBD1. The CDR3 length is 16 residues. Germline CDR1 reads SGHDT; CDR2 reads YYEEEE. The CDR3 loop reads CASSFAAQGVNQPRHF. The CDR3 DNA is TGTGCCAGCAGCTTCGCCGCCCAGGGGGTCAATCAGCCCCGGCATTTT.

This clonotype was recorded a few times. V and J are TRBV10-3 and TRBJ2-3; D unclear. V shed 3 bases and J shed 3 bases, with 4 bases lying between them. Germline CDR1 ENHRY, CDR2 SYGVKD. The CDR3 length is 12 residues. The CDR3 reads CAISEETDTQYF. CDR3 in DNA: TGTGCCATCAGTGAAGAGACAGATACGCAGTATTTT.

With respect to this clonotype: A read error is possible here, since a much larger clone lies one base away. V usage is TRBV6-5 and J usage is TRBJ2-3; TRBD2 aligns across 10 bases. Germline V gene data show CDR1 as MNHEY and CDR2 as SVGAGI. The CDR3 consists of 16 residues. Germline trimming cut 5 bases from V and 2 bases from J; bases unmatched to any gene: 7. CDR3 coding DNA: TGTGCCAGCAGTACTTTAGCGGGAGGTCACACAGATACGCAGTATTTT. It yields the protein CASSTLAGGHTDTQYF.

There are many counts of this clonotype. V is TRBV6-5 and J is TRBJ2-4; D call uncertain. Germline V gene lookup returns CDR1 MNHEY and CDR2 SVGAGI. The CDR3 is 15 residues long. V lost 2 bases and J lost 2, with 10 bases in between. The CDR3 DNA reads as TGTGCCAGCAGTTACGACTTGGGATCCAAAAACATTCAGTACTTC. It specifies CASSYDLGSKNIQYF.

Comments on this clonotype: Possible read error: a much larger clone is one base away. The chain is built from TRBV12-3 or TRBV12-4 and TRBJ2-3; no clear D gene. The CDR3 sequence is 15 residues long. V lost 1 base to trimming and J lost 2 bases, with 10 bases between them. Here the CDR3 reads CASSLGCAYTDTQYF. Written as DNA, the CDR3 is TGTGCCAGCAGTTTAGGCTGCGCTTACACAGATACGCAGTATTTT.

The V call is TRBV20-1, the J call TRBJ2-7; D gene uncertain. This CDR3 is 11 amino acids long. Trimming cost V 0 bases and J 5 bases, with 5 bases left between them. Germline CDR1 is DFQATT and CDR2 is SNEGSKA (reference sequence). CDR3 sequence: CSARETDEQYF. The CDR3 DNA sequence: TGCAGTGCTAGAGAGACCGACGAGCAGTACTTC.

This clonotype was counted once. A read error is possible here, since a much larger clone lies one base away. J is TRBJ2-7 and V is TRBV4-3, with a weak D call TRBD1 (7 bases). Germline V gene sequence: CDR1 LGHNA, CDR2 YSLEER. The CDR3 spans 17 residues. The DNA of the CDR3 is TGCGCCAGCAACCAAGATTTCGAGGCAGGGGGGTCTCGGGAGCAGTACTTC. Amino acids: CASNQDFEAGGSREQYF.

There are many counts of this clonotype. This rearrangement joins TRBV6-5 to TRBJ2-3, with 9 bases fitting TRBD2. This CDR3 region has 16 residues. The ends lost 2 bases at V and 5 bases at J; junction bases unmatched: 8. Germline V gene sequence: CDR1 MNHEY, CDR2 SVGAGI. CDR3 sequence (DNA): TGTGCCAGCAGTTACGGAGTAGCGGGAGCGGGAGATACGCAGTATTTT. As protein: CASSYGVAGAGDTQYF.

This clonotype was seen at least ten times. J is TRBJ2-3 and V is TRBV5-6; TRBD2 might be the D (6 bases). Per germline, CDR1 SGHDT and CDR2 YYEEEE. The CDR3 is 16 amino acids. The V and J ends lost 3 bases and 4 bases respectively, with 18 bases between them. CDR3 protein: CASSSPTGVDPDTQYF. CDR3 DNA: TGTGCCAGCAGCTCACCCACGGGGGTTGACCCAGATACGCAGTATTTT.

This clonotype was observed a few times. The rearrangement links TRBV7-9 to TRBJ2-3, with 9 bases that match TRBD1. The CDR3 runs to 16 residues. V lost 5 bases to trimming and J lost 5 bases; unmatched junction nucleotides: 11. Germline assignment: CDR1 SEHNR and CDR2 FQNEAQ (reference sequence). CDR3 sequence reads: CASSILQGAEGDTQYF. The CDR3 region has the DNA TGTGCCAGCAGCATCTTACAGGGGGCGGAAGGAGATACGCAGTATTTT.

This clonotype has just a few counts. The chain uses TRBV7-3 and TRBJ2-1; D possibly corresponds to TRBD1 (5 bases). The CDR3 totals 13 residues. V was shortened by 4 bases and J by 3 bases, with 7 bases between the two germline ends. CDR1 and CDR2 (germline): SGHTA, FQGTGA. The CDR3 spells CASSSRDYNEQFF. The CDR3 nucleotides read TGTGCCAGCAGCTCCAGGGACTACAATGAGCAGTTCTTC.

This clonotype is a singleton in its sample. This sequence may be a read error, since a much larger clone differs from it by one base. This chain uses TRBV5-6 with TRBJ2-7; D remains ambiguous. The V gene's germline CDR1 is SGHDT and CDR2 YYEEEE. Trimming took off 0 bases at V and 6 bases at J, with 10 bases between the two ends. The CDR3 has 13 amino acids. This CDR3 is CASSLGVPCEQYF. The CDR3 DNA reads as TGTGCCAGCAGCTTGGGAGTCCCCTGCGAGCAGTACTTC.

Turning to this clonotype: This may arise from a read error, as a much more abundant clone is one base away. The CDR3 sequence: CASSVGTGHSYEQYF. The DNA for the CDR3 is TGTGCCAGTAGCGTAGGGACAGGCCACTCCTACGAGCAGTACTTC. V is TRBV19 and J is TRBJ2-7; 8 nucleotides agree with TRBD1. The CDR3 spans 15 residues. With V trimmed by 6 bases and J by 0 bases, 7 bases remained unmatched. Per the germline V gene, CDR1 is LNHDA and CDR2 is SQIVND (reference sequence).

This clonotype was seen ten or more times. The genes are TRBV9 and TRBJ2-2, with 9 bases that match TRBD2. The germline CDR1 and CDR2 sequences are SGDLS and YYNGEE. V was clipped by 3 bases and J by 1 base; unmatched bases: 4. This CDR3 has 16 amino acids. CDR3 loop: CASSALTSGNTGELFF. The DNA of the CDR3 is TGTGCCAGCAGCGCTTTGACTAGCGGGAACACCGGGGAGCTGTTTTTT.

Points on this clonotype: This may arise from a read error, as a much more abundant clone is one base away. This sequence joins TRBV24-1 and TRBJ2-4; 7 bases map to TRBD1. In germline, CDR1 is KGHDR, CDR2 SFDVKD. Trimming cost V 4 bases and J 3 bases; bases outside gene matches: 11. This CDR3 is 17 amino acids long. CDR3 nucleotide sequence: TGTGCCACCAGTGACGAAGGGACAGCCCTGGGCAAAAACATTCAGTACTTC. Translated, it gives CATSDEGTALGKNIQYF.

In regard to this clonotype: Germline is not matched at one junction end, which may reflect a read error. V usage is TRBV7-9 and J usage is TRBJ1-5; TRBD1 aligns across 7 bases. CDR3 length: 14 amino acids. CDR1 and CDR2 (germline): SEHNR, FQNEAQ (reference sequence). The CDR3 spells CASTSVQGRQPQHF. CDR3 DNA sequence: TGCGCCAGCACCTCCGTACAGGGGCGTCAGCCCCAGCATTTT.

Concerning this clonotype itself: A read error is possible here, since a much larger clone lies one base away. The gene calls are TRBV24-1 and TRBJ2-2, with D uncertain. V was trimmed by 8 bases and J by 3 bases, leaving 6 bases between them. Germline loops: CDR1 KGHDR, CDR2 SFDVKD. CDR3 length: 12 amino acids. The CDR3: CATTEYTGELFF. The CDR3 DNA is TGTGCCACCACTGAATACACCGGGGAGCTGTTTTTT.

Regarding this clonotype: A single base separates this from a much larger clone, so it may be a read error. The V and J genes are TRBV19 and TRBJ2-1; D may correspond to TRBD1 or TRBD2 (5 bases each). The V end was cut by 6 bases, the J end by 0 bases, with 12 bases between. CDR3 length: 15 residues. In germline, CDR1 is LNHDA, CDR2 SQIVND (reference sequence). CDR3 nucleotides: TGTGCCAGTAGATCCGGGGCACGCTCCTACAATGAGCAGTTCTTC. It yields the protein CASRSGARSYNEQFF.

Turning to this clonotype: This may be a read error: a much more frequent sequence differs by one nucleotide. V usage is TRBV7-9 and J usage is TRBJ2-5; TRBD2 matches at 7 bases. The germline V gene has CDR1 SEHNR and CDR2 FQNEAQ (reference sequence). Trimming cost V 4 bases and J 9 bases; bases outside gene matches: 11. The CDR3 runs 14 residues. Here the CDR3 reads CASSYSGIGEPQYF. CDR3 in DNA: TGTGCCAGCAGCTACAGCGGGATCGGGGAGCCCCAGTACTTC.

This clonotype was counted many times. The V and J genes are TRBV20-1 and TRBJ2-7; D is ambiguous. V dropped 6 bases and J dropped 0 bases, with 18 bases sitting between them. Germline-derived CDR1 and CDR2 are DFQATT and SNEGSKA (reference sequence). The CDR3 has 15 residues. CDR3 in DNA: TGCAGTGCCATCCTTAGAGCGCGAAGCTCCTACGAGCAGTACTTC. Translation gives CSAILRARSSYEQYF.

The chain uses TRBV20-1 and TRBJ1-1; D perhaps matches TRBD1 (5 bases). The ends were cut back, 0 bases at V and 0 bases at J, with 11 bases in the middle. The CDR3 covers 15 residues. CDR1 and CDR2 from the germline V gene are DFQATT and SNEGSKA (reference sequence). The CDR3: CSARDYRGVNTEAFF. CDR3 DNA: TGCAGTGCTAGAGATTATCGGGGGGTGAACACTGAAGCTTTCTTT.

Regarding this clonotype: Since a much larger clone is just one base distant, this may be a read error. This chain joins TRBV7-9 and TRBJ1-4, with D possibly TRBD1 on 6 matching bases. The CDR3 runs 14 residues. Germline V CDR1 and CDR2: SEHNR, FQNEAQ (reference sequence). The CDR3, as DNA: TGTGCCAGCAGCTCGCTAAACAGCACCGGGACCACAGGGTTT. This translates into CASSSLNSTGTTGF.

This clonotype was seen more than once but under ten times. The chain joins TRBV18 to TRBJ1-2; D unclear. The CDR3 is 16 residues long. Germline lookup yields CDR1 KGHSH and CDR2 LQKENI. V was trimmed by 2 bases and J by 6 bases, leaving 19 bases between them. The CDR3 coding sequence is TGTGCCAGCTCACCAAGAGGTGGCAGTTATACGGATGGCTACACCTTC. This sequence encodes CASSPRGGSYTDGYTF.

This clonotype was counted many times. The chain is built from TRBV29-1 and TRBJ1-1; D unclear. The CDR3 length is 12 residues. Trimming pared 7 bases from V and 4 bases from J, leaving 13 bases between. CDR1 and CDR2 (germline): SQVTM, ANQGSEA. CDR3 loop: CSATFQFTEAFF. The CDR3, as DNA: TGCAGCGCGACGTTTCAGTTCACTGAAGCTTTCTTT.

A single count supports this clonotype. This may arise from a read error, as a much more abundant clone is one base away. The rearrangement links TRBV7-2 to TRBJ2-1; the D is unclear. V dropped 4 bases and J dropped 2 bases, with 9 bases sitting between them. This CDR3 is 14 amino acids long. Germline V CDR1 and CDR2: SGHTA, FQGNSA. CDR3 loop: CASSYLSPYNEQFF. In DNA form, the CDR3 reads TGTGCCAGCAGCTACCTAAGCCCCTACAATGAGCAGTTCTTC.